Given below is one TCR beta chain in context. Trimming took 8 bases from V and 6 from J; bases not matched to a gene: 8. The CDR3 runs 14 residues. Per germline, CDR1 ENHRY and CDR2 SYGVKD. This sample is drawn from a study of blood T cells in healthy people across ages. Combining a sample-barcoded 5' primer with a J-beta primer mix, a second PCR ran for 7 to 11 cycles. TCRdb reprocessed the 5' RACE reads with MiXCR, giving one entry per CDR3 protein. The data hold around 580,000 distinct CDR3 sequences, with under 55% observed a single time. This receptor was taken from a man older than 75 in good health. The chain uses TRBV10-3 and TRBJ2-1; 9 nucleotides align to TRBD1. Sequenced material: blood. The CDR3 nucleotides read TGTGCCATCGGCCGGGACAGGGAGCTCAATGAGCAGTTCTTC. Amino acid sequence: CAIGRDRELNEQFF.